This T cell receptor (beta chain) is drawn from a study of CD8 T cells in Susac syndrome. Study context: Sequencing included Susac syndrome patients, about 6 of them with active disease and under 10 in remission. Notes on the study in general: Within Susac syndrome CD4+ T cell repertoires, clonal expansion was not evident.

Of note for this clonotype: Its target is unknown.

The CDR3 has 16 residues. With V trimmed by 6 bases and J by 0 bases, 10 bases remained unmatched. The germline gives CDR1 DFQATT, CDR2 SNEGSKA (reference sequence). RNA in amounts of about 0.5 to 1 ug was reverse transcribed with random hexamers. TCRdb re-analysed the immunoSEQ multiplex PCR reads in MiXCR, keeping a single row per CDR3 protein. Of under 300,000 distinct CDR3 sequences in the sample, 90% to 97% were seen once. The origin of this receptor is a human donor with Susac syndrome. The chain links TRBV20-1 to TRBJ2-3; 9 bases agree with TRBD2. The source material was CD4+ T cells from PBMCs. CDR3 DNA: TGCAGTGCCCCGTTAGCGGGAGAGGGAAGCACAGATACGCAGTATTTT. Protein product: CSAPLAGEGSTDTQYF.